Listed below are T cell receptor beta chains from one sample, sequenced in a study of control samples from healthy donors and cancer patients. Generated by immunoSEQ multiplex PCR, the TCRdb table keeps only in-frame clones and is missing some. There are 9,500 to 15,000 clones in the sample; approximately 94% occur only once, and 25% to 30% lies in the top ten. Material: PBMCs. These receptors were obtained from a man aged 70-80 years with head and neck cancer. CDR3s include the opening cysteine and the closing phenylalanine or tryptophan. D genes are given only for firm matches. A clone size is listed for some rows: how often the clone was seen (once, few, many), or a class if it is expanded.

V	J	D	size	length	CDR3	DNA
TRBV5-1	TRBJ1-4	TRBD1	.	14	CASSPDRVGEKLFF	TGCGCCAGCAGCCCAGACAGGGTGGGAGAAAAACTGTTTTTT
TRBV15	TRBJ2-5	TRBD2	.	16	CATTKGTSGYQETQYF	TGTGCCACCACGAAGGGGACTAGCGGTTATCAAGAGACCCAGTACTTC
TRBV12-5	TRBJ2-1	.	.	11	CASALYDLQFF	TGTGCTAGTGCCCTCTACGACTTGCAGTTCTTC
TRBV10-2	TRBJ1-1	.	once	15	CASSGGGHLNTEAFF	TGCGCCAGCAGTGGGGGGGGACACCTGAACACTGAAGCTTTCTTT
TRBV19	TRBJ2-7	TRBD1	once	13	CASSRGQSYEQYF	TGTGCCAGTAGTAGGGGACAGTCCTACGAGCAGTACTTC
TRBV5-4	TRBJ2-5	.	.	15	CASSSPGSGQETQYF	TGTGCCAGCAGCTCCCCCGGGTCCGGACAAGAGACCCAGTACTTC
TRBV10-3	TRBJ2-3	.	once	13	CATRGRRTDTQYF	TGTGCCACCCGTGGGAGACGGACAGATACGCAGTATTTT
TRBV6-1	TRBJ2-7	.	.	12	CASSEPGYEQYF	TGTGCCAGCAGTGAACCGGGGTACGAGCAGTACTTC
TRBV2	TRBJ1-1	.	.	15	CASSERQVGYTEAFF	TGTGCCAGCAGTGAACGTCAGGTAGGGTACACTGAAGCTTTCTTT
TRBV12-3/TRBV12-4	TRBJ2-1	.	.	12	CASSPRYNEQFF	TGTGCCAGCAGTCCCAGATACAATGAGCAGTTCTTC
TRBV9	TRBJ2-7	TRBD1	.	16	CASSVGTTGASYEQYF	TGTGCCAGCAGCGTAGGTACAACAGGGGCCTCCTACGAGCAGTACTTC
TRBV30	TRBJ1-4	.	.	15	CAWSDPGAGNEKLFF	TGTGCCTGGAGCGACCCAGGTGCGGGTAATGAAAAACTGTTTTTT
TRBV5-4	TRBJ1-4	.	.	15	CASSPSTATNEKLFF	TGTGCCAGCAGCCCTAGCACGGCAACTAATGAAAAACTGTTTTTT
TRBV19	TRBJ1-5	.	.	14	CASSTGKGNQPQHF	TGTGCCAGTAGTACAGGGAAGGGCAATCAGCCCCAGCATTTT
TRBV27	TRBJ2-1	.	.	14	CASSSQGARNEQFF	TGTGCCAGCAGTTCCCAGGGCGCACGCAATGAGCAGTTCTTC
TRBV12-3/TRBV12-4	TRBJ1-1	.	.	13	CASSLDTNTEAFF	TGTGCCAGCAGTTTAGACACAAACACTGAAGCTTTCTTT
TRBV5-1	TRBJ1-4	.	hyperexpanded	13	CASRSTEEEKLFF	TGCGCCAGCAGAAGCACCGAGGAGGAAAAACTGTTTTTT
TRBV11-3	TRBJ2-3	.	.	15	CASSLSQWFTDTQYF	TGTGCCAGCAGCTTAAGCCAGTGGTTCACAGATACGCAGTATTTT
TRBV13	TRBJ2-7	.	.	14	CASSLGGAAYEQYF	TGTGCCAGCAGCTTAGGCGGGGCAGCCTACGAGCAGTACTTC
TRBV27	TRBJ2-1	TRBD2	.	16	CASIKPLAGGYNEQFF	TGTGCCAGCATAAAGCCACTAGCGGGAGGCTACAATGAGCAGTTCTTC
TRBV7-6	TRBJ2-2	.	.	17	CASSLAVGATPTGELFF	TGTGCCAGCAGCTTAGCGGTAGGGGCGACACCCACCGGGGAGCTGTTTTTT
TRBV10-3	TRBJ1-1	.	.	14	CAIGKGALNTEAFF	TGTGCCATCGGGAAGGGTGCTCTAAACACTGAAGCTTTCTTT
TRBV3-1/TRBV3-2	TRBJ1-3	.	.	15	CASSQDVNAGNTIYF	TGTGCCAGCAGCCAAGATGTCAACGCTGGAAACACCATATATTTT
TRBV27	TRBJ1-1	.	.	13	CASSYRWETEAFF	TGTGCCAGCTCGTATAGGTGGGAAACTGAAGCTTTCTTT
TRBV6-6	TRBJ1-4	.	once	13	CASSYGNSRRLFF	TGTGCCAGCAGTTACGGAAATTCTCGAAGACTGTTTTTT
TRBV5-1	TRBJ2-1	TRBD1	.	17	CASSSQDRGQFGNEQFF	TGCGCCAGCAGCTCCCAGGACAGGGGGCAGTTTGGCAATGAGCAGTTCTTC
TRBV9	TRBJ2-7	.	.	14	CASSVGLLRGEQYF	TGTGCCAGCAGCGTAGGCCTGTTACGGGGCGAGCAGTACTTC
TRBV3-1/TRBV3-2	TRBJ1-6	.	once	15	CASSQPGQGPQPLHF	TGTGCCAGCAGCCAACCGGGACAAGGCCCTCAACCCCTCCACTTT
TRBV11-2	TRBJ2-5	.	.	13	CASSQGRGETQYF	TGTGCCAGCAGCCAGGGCAGGGGCGAGACCCAGTACTTC
TRBV10-3	TRBJ2-5	TRBD2	.	14	CAISSTSGQETQYF	TGTGCCATCAGTTCGACTAGCGGGCAAGAGACCCAGTACTTC
TRBV3-1/TRBV3-2	TRBJ1-2	.	.	13	CASRQQGNYGYTF	TGTGCCAGCAGACAACAGGGAAACTATGGCTACACCTTC
TRBV7-6	TRBJ1-4	.	.	15	CASSLGGRFNEKLFF	TGTGCCAGCAGCTTAGGAGGCAGGTTTAATGAAAAACTGTTTTTT
TRBV5-1	TRBJ2-3	.	.	14	CASSPLAFPDTQYF	TGCGCCAGCAGCCCGCTCGCGTTTCCAGATACGCAGTATTTT
TRBV28	TRBJ1-5	.	few	14	CASRPGVGTQPQHF	TGTGCCAGCAGACCGGGCGTGGGGACTCAGCCCCAGCATTTT
TRBV2	TRBJ1-6	TRBD1	once	18	CASSRDRTGGFYNSPLHF	TGTGCCAGCAGCAGAGACCGGACAGGGGGCTTCTATAATTCACCCCTCCACTTT
TRBV10-3	TRBJ1-6	.	.	13	CAISVGGDSPLHF	TGTGCCATCAGTGTAGGAGGAGATTCACCCCTCCACTTT
TRBV5-1	TRBJ2-3	TRBD1	.	15	CASSLSQGETDTQYF	TGCGCCAGCAGCTTGTCCCAGGGGGAGACAGATACGCAGTATTTT
TRBV7-8	TRBJ1-2	.	.	14	CASSLAVDTGSYTF	TGTGCCAGCAGCTTAGCCGTGGACACTGGGAGCTACACCTTC
TRBV5-6	TRBJ2-2	.	.	15	CASGPSGPNTGELFF	TGTGCCAGCGGCCCTTCAGGTCCGAACACCGGGGAGCTGTTTTTT
TRBV18	TRBJ1-1	TRBD1	.	15	CASSRQGADGTEAFF	TGTGCCAGCTCCCGACAGGGGGCTGATGGCACTGAAGCTTTCTTT
TRBV7-2	TRBJ2-7	TRBD1	.	15	CASSLGQGAGYEQYF	TGTGCCAGCAGCTTGGGACAGGGGGCAGGGTACGAGCAGTACTTC
TRBV7-2	TRBJ2-3	.	.	16	CASSSQIRDPRDTQYF	TGTGCCAGCAGCTCACAAATCCGGGACCCAAGGGATACGCAGTATTTT
TRBV5-8	TRBJ2-4	.	.	16	CASSSRGRLAKNIQYF	TGTGCCAGCAGCTCTAGGGGGAGGTTAGCCAAAAACATTCAGTACTTC
TRBV11-3	TRBJ2-1	.	.	16	CASSLGTQRSYNEQFF	TGTGCCAGCAGCTTAGGGACCCAACGTTCCTACAATGAGCAGTTCTTC
TRBV5-1	TRBJ2-3	.	.	16	CASSLGAGGGGDTQYF	TGCGCCAGCAGCTTGGGAGCCGGAGGGGGTGGAGATACGCAGTATTTT
TRBV11-2	TRBJ2-1	.	.	19	CASSLLGLASASSYNEQFF	TGTGCCAGCAGCTTACTGGGGCTGGCTAGCGCTAGCTCCTACAATGAGCAGTTCTTC
TRBV7-2	TRBJ1-5	.	.	14	CASSSNTFYQPQHF	TGTGCCAGCAGCTCCAACACGTTCTATCAGCCCCAGCATTTT
TRBV6-5	TRBJ2-7	TRBD1	.	15	CASSFAGTGYYEQYF	TGTGCCAGCAGTTTCGCCGGGACAGGGTACTACGAGCAGTACTTC
TRBV5-1	TRBJ2-1	TRBD2	.	16	CASSMRTSGGPGEQFF	TGCGCCAGCAGCATGAGGACTAGCGGGGGGCCGGGTGAGCAGTTCTTC
TRBV3-1/TRBV3-2	TRBJ2-3	.	.	13	CASSQVGGDTQYF	TGTGCCAGCAGCCAAGTGGGGGGAGATACGCAGTATTTT
TRBV5-3	TRBJ2-3	.	.	14	CARSLNRDTDTQYF	TGTGCCAGAAGCTTGAACAGGGACACAGATACGCAGTATTTT
TRBV2	TRBJ2-1	TRBD1	.	16	CASSVILGQGDNEQFF	TGTGCCAGCAGTGTGATTCTGGGACAGGGCGACAATGAGCAGTTCTTC
TRBV5-1	TRBJ2-7	TRBD1	.	14	CASSPGTGVKEQYF	TGCGCCAGCAGCCCCGGGACAGGGGTCAAGGAGCAGTACTTC
TRBV30	TRBJ2-1	.	.	11	CAWRGGAGGFF	TGTGCCTGGAGGGGAGGAGCCGGTGGGTTCTTC